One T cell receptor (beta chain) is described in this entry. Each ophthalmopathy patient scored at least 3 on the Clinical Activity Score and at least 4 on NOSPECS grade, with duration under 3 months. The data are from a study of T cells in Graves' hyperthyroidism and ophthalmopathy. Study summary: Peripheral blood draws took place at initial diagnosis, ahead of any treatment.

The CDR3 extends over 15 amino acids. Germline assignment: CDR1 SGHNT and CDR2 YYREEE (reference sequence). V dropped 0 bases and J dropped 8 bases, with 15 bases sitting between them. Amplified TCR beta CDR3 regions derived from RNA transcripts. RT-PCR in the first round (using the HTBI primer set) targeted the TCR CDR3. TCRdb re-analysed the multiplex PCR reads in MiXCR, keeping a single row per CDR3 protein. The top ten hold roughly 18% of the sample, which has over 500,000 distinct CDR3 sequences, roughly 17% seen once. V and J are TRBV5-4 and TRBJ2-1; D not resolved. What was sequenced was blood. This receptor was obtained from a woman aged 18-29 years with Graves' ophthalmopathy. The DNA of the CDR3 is TGTGCCAGCAGCTTGGAAGGCAGAGAAGCCGATGAGCAGTTCTTC. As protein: CASSLEGREADEQFF.